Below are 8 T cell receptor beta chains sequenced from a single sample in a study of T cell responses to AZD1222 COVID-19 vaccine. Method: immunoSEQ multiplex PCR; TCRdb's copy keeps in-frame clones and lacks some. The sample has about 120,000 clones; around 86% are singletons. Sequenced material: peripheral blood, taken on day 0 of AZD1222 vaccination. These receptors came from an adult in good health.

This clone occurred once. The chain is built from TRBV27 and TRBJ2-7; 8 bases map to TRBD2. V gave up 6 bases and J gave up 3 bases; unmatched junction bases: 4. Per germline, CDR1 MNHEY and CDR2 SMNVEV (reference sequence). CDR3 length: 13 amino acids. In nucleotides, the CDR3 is TGTGCCAGCAGGGGACGGGAGGGCTACGAGCAGTACTTC. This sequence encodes CASRGREGYEQYF.

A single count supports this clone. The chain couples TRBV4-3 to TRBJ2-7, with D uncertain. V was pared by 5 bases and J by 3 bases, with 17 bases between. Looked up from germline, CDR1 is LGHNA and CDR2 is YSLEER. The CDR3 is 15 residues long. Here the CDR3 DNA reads TGCGCCAGCAGCGTAACCAATAGGGATCTCTACGAGCAGTACTTC. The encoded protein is CASSVTNRDLYEQYF.

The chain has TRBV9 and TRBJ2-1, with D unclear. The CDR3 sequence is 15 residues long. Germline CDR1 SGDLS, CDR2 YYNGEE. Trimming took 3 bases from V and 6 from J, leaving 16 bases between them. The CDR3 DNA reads TGTGCCAGCAGCGCGGGCCCCCACATATCCAATGAGCAGTTCTTC. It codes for CASSAGPHISNEQFF.

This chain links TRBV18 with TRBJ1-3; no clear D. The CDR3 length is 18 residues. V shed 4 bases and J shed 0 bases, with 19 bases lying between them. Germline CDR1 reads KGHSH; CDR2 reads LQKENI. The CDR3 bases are TGTGCCAGCTCACTTAACCCGAGAGGGATAGGCTCTGGAAACACCATATATTTT. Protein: CASSLNPRGIGSGNTIYF.

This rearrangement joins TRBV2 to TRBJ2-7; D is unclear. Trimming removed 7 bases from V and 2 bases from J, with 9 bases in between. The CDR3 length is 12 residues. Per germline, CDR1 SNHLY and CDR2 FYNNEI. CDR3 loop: CASKSSPYEQYF. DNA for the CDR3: TGTGCCAGCAAAAGTAGTCCCTACGAGCAGTACTTC.

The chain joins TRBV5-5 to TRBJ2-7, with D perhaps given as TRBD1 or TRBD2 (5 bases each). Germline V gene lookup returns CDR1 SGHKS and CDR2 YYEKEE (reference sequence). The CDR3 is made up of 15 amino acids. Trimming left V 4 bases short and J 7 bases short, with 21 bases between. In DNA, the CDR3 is TGTGCCAGCAGCGCACGAGGGCAGGGTGGTCTGGAGCAGTACTTC. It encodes CASSARGQGGLEQYF.

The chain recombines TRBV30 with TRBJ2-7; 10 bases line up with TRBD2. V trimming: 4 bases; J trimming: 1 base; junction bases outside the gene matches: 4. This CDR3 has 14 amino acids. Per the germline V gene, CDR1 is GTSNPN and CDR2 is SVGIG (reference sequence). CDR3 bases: TGTGCCTGGAAGCGGGAGGGCCTGTCCTACGAGCAGTACTTC. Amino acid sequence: CAWKREGLSYEQYF.

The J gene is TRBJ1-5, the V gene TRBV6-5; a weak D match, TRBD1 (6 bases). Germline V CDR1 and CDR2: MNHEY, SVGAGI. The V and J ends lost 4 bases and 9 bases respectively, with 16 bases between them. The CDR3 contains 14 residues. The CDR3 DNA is TGTGCCAGCAGTTCCGAAGGGGGGGGGAGGCCCCAGCATTTT. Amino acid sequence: CASSSEGGGRPQHF.